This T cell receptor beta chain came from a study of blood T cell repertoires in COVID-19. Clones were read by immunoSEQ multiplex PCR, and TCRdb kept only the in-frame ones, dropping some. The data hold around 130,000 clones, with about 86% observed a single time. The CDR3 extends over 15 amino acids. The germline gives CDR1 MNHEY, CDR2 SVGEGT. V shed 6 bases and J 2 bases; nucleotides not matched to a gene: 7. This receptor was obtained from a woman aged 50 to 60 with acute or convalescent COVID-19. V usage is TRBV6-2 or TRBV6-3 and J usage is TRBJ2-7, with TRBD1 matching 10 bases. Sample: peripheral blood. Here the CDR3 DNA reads TGTGCCAGCAGCACCGGGACAGGGGTTCCCTACGAGCAGTACTTC. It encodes CASSTGTGVPYEQYF.